The 29 T cell receptor beta chains presented below share a single source sample, sequenced in a study of T cell responses to AZD1222 COVID-19 vaccine. This table comes from immunoSEQ multiplex PCR, and its TCRdb copy is limited to in-frame clones, with some not included. Of about 110,000 clones in the sample, around 87% were seen once. Here the sequenced sample was peripheral blood, taken 28 days after the second AZD1222 dose. All receptors derive from an adult who received the AZD1222 COVID-19 vaccine.

The chain joins TRBV13 to TRBJ1-1, with 7 positions matching TRBD1. Trimming at V came to 1 base and at J to 11 bases, leaving 4 bases not matched to a gene. Germline V gives CDR1 PRHDT, CDR2 FYEKMQ (reference sequence). This CDR3 has 12 residues. CDR3 residues: CASSLEGGGAFF. As DNA, the CDR3 is TGTGCCAGCAGCTTAGAAGGGGGCGGGGCTTTCTTT.

This chain uses TRBV30 with TRBJ1-2; a possible D gene is TRBD1 (5 bases). Per the germline V gene, CDR1 is GTSNPN and CDR2 is SVGIG (reference sequence). V lost 2 bases and J lost 8, with 15 bases in between. The length of the CDR3 is 13 residues. CDR3 sequence: CAWSSSRGTGYTF. DNA of the CDR3: TGTGCCTGGAGTTCTTCACGGGGGACCGGCTACACCTTC.

This clone was detected once. The gene calls are TRBV2 and TRBJ1-6, with D possibly being TRBD1 (5 bases). The CDR3 has 15 amino acids. Trimming left V 6 bases short and J 7 bases short, with 16 bases between. Germline lookup yields CDR1 SNHLY and CDR2 FYNNEI. DNA for the CDR3: TGTGCCAGCAGCGCGCGGGGACTAAAAAATTCACCCCTCCACTTT. It encodes CASSARGLKNSPLHF.

This chain connects TRBV7-3 to TRBJ1-1; TRBD1 matches at 7 bases. V lost 2 bases to trimming and J lost 13 bases; unmatched junction nucleotides: 13. The V gene's germline CDR1 is SGHTA and CDR2 FQGTGA. This CDR3 has 14 amino acids. CDR3 loop: CASSLGSDREVVFF. CDR3 DNA: TGTGCCAGCAGCTTAGGGTCTGACAGGGAAGTAGTTTTCTTT.

The chain is built from TRBV2 and TRBJ2-1, with 13 bases aligning to TRBD2. CDR3 length equals 13 residues. V was clipped by 10 bases and J by 6 bases; unmatched bases: 3. Germline V lookup: CDR1 SNHLY, CDR2 FYNNEI. CDR3 sequence (DNA): TGTGCCACCAGGACTAGCGGGAGCAATGAGCAGTTCTTC. Amino acids: CATRTSGSNEQFF.

The chain couples TRBV5-5 to TRBJ1-3, with D possibly being TRBD1 (6 bases). Per germline, CDR1 SGHKS and CDR2 YYEKEE (reference sequence). This CDR3 spans 15 amino acids. The V end lost 0 bases, the J end lost 3 bases, and 10 bases lay between the germline ends. CDR3 protein: CASSLAGAGGNTIYF. Written as DNA, the CDR3 is TGTGCCAGCAGCTTGGCGGGGGCTGGTGGAAACACCATATATTTT.

The J gene is TRBJ1-2, the V gene TRBV7-2; TRBD1 might be the D (5 bases). Germline-derived CDR1 and CDR2 are SGHTA and FQGNSA. The V end was cut by 3 bases, the J end by 8 bases, with 13 bases between. The CDR3 contains 13 residues. CDR3 sequence reads: CASSLAPGQGYTF. In DNA form, the CDR3 reads TGTGCCAGCAGCTTGGCTCCGGGGCAAGGCTACACCTTC.

This sequence joins TRBV27 and TRBJ1-6; D might be TRBD1 (6 bases). Germline V gives CDR1 MNHEY, CDR2 SMNVEV (reference sequence). Trimming removed 8 bases from V and 6 bases from J, with 17 bases in between. The CDR3 consists of 15 residues. This CDR3 reads CASGGGGRSNSPLHF. Written as DNA, the CDR3 is TGTGCCAGCGGTGGAGGGGGGAGGAGTAATTCACCCCTCCACTTT.

J is TRBJ2-7 and V is TRBV9, with 10 nucleotides matching TRBD2. The ends lost 6 bases at V and 4 bases at J; junction bases unmatched: 7. CDR3 size: 14 residues. The V gene's germline CDR1 is SGDLS and CDR2 YYNGEE. This CDR3 reads CASNQAGGPYEQYF. The CDR3 DNA follows: TGTGCCAGCAACCAAGCGGGGGGGCCTTACGAGCAGTACTTC.

The V gene is TRBV21-1, the J gene TRBJ2-3; the table's D call, TRBD2, has no DNA check behind it. TRBV21-1 is a documented pseudogene. This CDR3 has 19 amino acids. The CDR3 loop is CASGPPGLAGVRFADTQYF. The CDR3 nucleotides read TGTGCCAGCGGACCCCCCGGGCTAGCGGGCGTGAGGTTCGCAGATACGCAGTATTTT.

V usage is TRBV19 and J usage is TRBJ1-5, with D perhaps TRBD1 (5 bases). This CDR3 has 14 amino acids. Germline assignment: CDR1 LNHDA and CDR2 SQIVND (reference sequence). The germline V and J ends were trimmed by 6 bases and 6 bases, with 15 bases remaining between them. The CDR3 DNA reads TGTGCCAGTAGCGCACGAGGGGCGGGTCAGCCCCAGCATTTT. Translated, it gives CASSARGAGQPQHF.

This clone has more than one count but fewer than ten. The genes are TRBV18 and TRBJ1-2; D remains unclear. This CDR3 has 14 amino acids. Trimming stripped 5 bases from V and 4 bases from J, with 14 bases between. Germline V CDR1 and CDR2: KGHSH, LQKENI. DNA of the CDR3: TGTGCCAGCTCAGTACAGACTTCGGGCTATGGCTACACCTTC. This sequence encodes CASSVQTSGYGYTF.

V is TRBV19 and J is TRBJ2-5; TRBD2 aligns across 8 bases. In germline, CDR1 is LNHDA, CDR2 SQIVND (reference sequence). Trimming took 4 bases from V and 4 from J; bases not matched to a gene: 8. The CDR3 spans 15 residues. Here the CDR3 reads CASSKTSGQIETQYF. The DNA of the CDR3 is TGTGCCAGTAGTAAAACTAGCGGCCAAATAGAGACCCAGTACTTC.

Only one count was recorded for this clone. The chain carries TRBV9 and TRBJ2-1; D remains ambiguous. Per germline, CDR1 SGDLS and CDR2 YYNGEE. Trimming removed 4 bases at V and 5 bases at J, with 16 bases between. This CDR3 is built from 15 residues. CDR3 bases: TGTGCCAGCAGCCCACGGATAGCCCCCGACAATGAGCAGTTCTTC. Protein sequence: CASSPRIAPDNEQFF.

The V call is TRBV30, the J call TRBJ2-5; D assignment may be TRBD1 or TRBD2 (6 bases each). V was pared by 2 bases and J by 2 bases, with 12 bases between. The V gene's germline CDR1 is GTSNPN and CDR2 SVGIG (reference sequence). The CDR3 is 14 residues long. The CDR3 is CAWSSKGGQETQYF. Here the CDR3 DNA reads TGTGCCTGGAGTAGTAAAGGGGGGCAAGAGACCCAGTACTTC. The whole variable domain, filled in from reference TRBV30 and TRBJ2-5, reads SQTIHQWPATLVQPVGSPLSLECTVEGTSNPNLYWYRQAAGRGLQLLFYSVGIGQISSEVPQNLSASRPQDRQFILSSKKLLLSDSGFYLCAWSSKGGQETQYFGPGTRLLVL.

The V call is TRBV7-2, the J call TRBJ2-7; 15 bases align to TRBD2. In germline, CDR1 is SGHTA, CDR2 FQGNSA. The CDR3 loop spans 18 amino acids. The ends lost 3 bases at V and 0 bases at J; junction bases unmatched: 6. CDR3 region: CASSFGGLAGGSSYEQYF. CDR3 nucleotides: TGTGCCAGCAGCTTCGGGGGACTAGCGGGGGGAAGCTCCTACGAGCAGTACTTC. The full variable domain, rest sourced from reference TRBV7-2 and TRBJ2-7, is GAGVSQSPSNKVTEKGKDVELRCDPISGHTALYWYRQSLGQGLEFLIYFQGNSAPDKSGLPSDRFSAERTGGSVSTLTIQRTQQEDSAVYLCASSFGGLAGGSSYEQYFGPGTRLTVT.

Only a few counts were recorded for this clone. This rearrangement joins TRBV4-3 to TRBJ1-2; D might be TRBD1 (6 bases). The germline V gene encodes CDR1 LGHNA and CDR2 YSLEER. Trimming pared 1 base from V and 7 bases from J, leaving 22 bases between. This CDR3 region has 17 residues. The CDR3 region is CASSQAIQGGGGSGYTF. CDR3 DNA sequence: TGCGCCAGCAGCCAAGCGATACAGGGAGGTGGAGGCTCTGGCTACACCTTC.

This chain uses TRBV2 with TRBJ2-1, with 8 bases identical to TRBD2. Trimming cost V 2 bases and J 2 bases; bases outside gene matches: 2. The CDR3 is 15 amino acids. The germline CDR1 and CDR2 sequences are SNHLY and FYNNEI. This CDR3 reads CASSESGGPYNEQFF. DNA of the CDR3: TGTGCCAGCAGTGAAAGCGGGGGCCCCTACAATGAGCAGTTCTTC.

V is TRBV6-5 and J is TRBJ1-1; D unresolved. The germline gives CDR1 MNHEY, CDR2 SVGAGI. The V gene lost 3 bases and the J gene lost 5 bases, with 7 bases spanning the gap. The CDR3 has 12 residues. The CDR3 coding sequence is TGTGCCAGCAGTTATTTGGGAACTGAAGCTTTCTTT. Translation: CASSYLGTEAFF.

This CDR3 reads CATGGAKSYNEQFF. CDR3 nucleotides: TGTGCCACAGGGGGCGCGAAATCATACAATGAGCAGTTCTTC. The chain uses TRBV24-1 and TRBJ2-1, with 7 bases identical to TRBD1. Germline-derived CDR1 and CDR2 are KGHDR and SFDVKD. V was pared by 10 bases and J by 4 bases, with 9 bases of the junction left unmatched. The CDR3 has 14 amino acids.

V and J are TRBV7-9 and TRBJ2-7; TRBD1 matches at 11 bases. The CDR3 sequence is 16 residues long. The V gene's germline CDR1 is SEHNR and CDR2 FQNEAQ (reference sequence). V lost 4 bases, J lost 5 bases, and 10 bases stayed unmatched. The CDR3 spells CASSSKPGTGGNEQYF. Here the CDR3 DNA reads TGTGCCAGCAGCTCGAAACCCGGGACAGGGGGGAACGAGCAGTACTTC.

V gene TRBV6-5 combines with J gene TRBJ2-2; 7 bases map to TRBD1. Germline V gene sequence: CDR1 MNHEY, CDR2 SVGAGI. Germline trimming cut 5 bases from V and 4 bases from J; bases unmatched to any gene: 4. The CDR3 loop spans 14 amino acids. CDR3 amino acids: CASSTGTATGELFF. The CDR3 DNA sequence: TGTGCCAGCAGTACCGGGACAGCCACCGGGGAGCTGTTTTTT.

The J gene is TRBJ1-1, the V gene TRBV6-5, with 9 bases that match TRBD1. V trimming: 2 bases; J trimming: 1 base; junction bases outside the gene matches: 2. The CDR3 spans 15 residues. CDR1 is MNHEY, CDR2 SVGAGI, per germline. The CDR3 reads CASSYAGQGNTEAFF. The CDR3 nucleotides are TGTGCCAGCAGTTACGCGGGACAGGGGAACACTGAAGCTTTCTTT.

The chain recombines TRBV4-3 with TRBJ2-1; perhaps D is TRBD1 or TRBD2 (6 bases each). The length of the CDR3 is 14 residues. Trimming pared 0 bases from V and 8 bases from J, leaving 11 bases between. The V gene's germline CDR1 is LGHNA and CDR2 YSLEER. CDR3 DNA sequence: TGCGCCAGCAGCCAAGAATGGAGGGGGGATGAGCAGTTCTTC. Translating gives CASSQEWRGDEQFF.

The V gene is TRBV5-5, the J gene TRBJ2-7, with a possible D match to TRBD2 (6 bases). Trimming removed 0 bases from V and 4 bases from J, with 11 bases in between. The CDR3 runs to 14 residues. Germline CDR1 is SGHKS and CDR2 is YYEKEE (reference sequence). Here the CDR3 reads CASSLAWGDYEQYF. CDR3 in DNA: TGTGCCAGCAGCTTGGCCTGGGGGGATTACGAGCAGTACTTC.

This chain connects TRBV25-1 to TRBJ1-4; no firm D call. Trimming shortened V by 5 bases and J by 0 bases, and 13 bases separated the two germline ends. CDR3 length: 16 residues. Germline V gene sequence: CDR1 MGHDK, CDR2 SYGVNS. CDR3 loop: CASSPTRGSTNEKLFF. In DNA, the CDR3 is TGTGCCAGCAGTCCGACTCGGGGATCAACTAATGAAAAACTGTTTTTT.

The chain carries TRBV4-3 and TRBJ1-2; D is ambiguous. With 4 bases removed from V and 5 bases from J, the gap between germline ends came to 11 bases. Germline V CDR1 and CDR2: LGHNA, YSLEER. The CDR3 is 13 amino acids. The CDR3 nucleotides read TGCGCCAGCAGCCCCGAGGGCGGGTATGGCTACACCTTC. The encoded protein is CASSPEGGYGYTF.

This chain links TRBV7-3 with TRBJ2-1; D not certain. Trimming pared 5 bases from V and 0 bases from J, leaving 8 bases between. The germline V gene has CDR1 SGHTA and CDR2 FQGTGA. CDR3 length: 14 amino acids. CDR3 DNA sequence: TGTGCCAGCAGCCCTACGAGCTCCTACAATGAGCAGTTCTTC. Translation: CASSPTSSYNEQFF.

The V and J genes are TRBV19 and TRBJ2-3, with 8 bases fitting TRBD1. With V trimmed by 6 bases and J by 3 bases, 5 bases remained unmatched. CDR1 is LNHDA and CDR2 is SQIVND in the germline V gene (reference sequence). This CDR3 has 14 amino acids. The CDR3 sequence: CASRPTGETDTQYF. The CDR3 region has the DNA TGTGCCAGTAGACCGACAGGGGAGACAGATACGCAGTATTTT.